Detailed here is one T cell receptor beta chain. Its antigen is unidentified. These data belong to a study of cytomegalovirus exposure and HLA in healthy donors. The study, taken as a whole, reports: The dataset shows that most TCR sequences were rare, while some public TCRs occurred in many donors. Some 150 TCR beta chains were listed as cytomegalovirus-associated. Other equally common chains were less clonally expanded than HLA-associated TCR beta chains, a later analysis showed.

The PCR contained 60 Vbeta and 13 Jbeta primers. Profiling relied on immunoSEQ multiplex PCR, and the TCRdb table lists in-frame clones only, not all of them. The sample includes 180,000 or so clones, 76% of them seen just once. With 4 bases clipped from V and 2 bases from J, the junction kept 9 bases outside the gene matches. This CDR3 spans 16 amino acids. Per the germline V gene, CDR1 is SNHLY and CDR2 is FYNNEI. The sample comprised PBMCs. J is TRBJ2-3 and V is TRBV2, with 7 bases fitting TRBD2. The source of this sequence is a female donor in good health and CMV-seronegative. The CDR3 coding sequence is TGTGCCAGCAGTGGCCTAGCGGACCTCTACACAGATACGCAGTATTTT. It translates to CASSGLADLYTDTQYF. Complete variable domain (other parts from reference TRBV2 and TRBJ2-3): EPEVTQTPSHQVTQMGQEVILRCVPISNHLYFYWYRQILGQKVEFLVSFYNNEISEKSEIFDDQFSVERPDGSNFTLKIRSTKLEDSAMYFCASSGLADLYTDTQYFGPGTRLTVL.